This is a list of T cell receptor beta chains from one sample in a study of blood T cell repertoires in COVID-19. Clones were read by immunoSEQ multiplex PCR, and TCRdb kept only the in-frame ones, dropping some. The table records 150,000 to 200,000 clones, around 85% of them present only once. Sequenced sample: peripheral blood. Receptors were obtained from a man in his fifties with active or convalescent COVID-19. CDR3s include the opening cysteine and the closing phenylalanine or tryptophan.

CDR3 length	V gene	J gene	CDR3 protein
11	TRBV19	TRBJ1-4	CASRDRGSVFF
19	TRBV19	TRBJ2-3	CASTNKGGDRGLSIDTQYF
15	TRBV2	TRBJ2-2	CASSDGGARTGELFF
13	TRBV4-2	TRBJ2-2	CASSPRQTGELFF
15	TRBV10-2	TRBJ2-5	CASSVAGDGQETQYF
13	TRBV7-9	TRBJ1-6	CAGTQGNNSPLHF
12	TRBV24-1	TRBJ1-1	CATRSQNTEAFF
15	TRBV7-9	TRBJ1-2	CASSPQTTVGDGYTF
16	TRBV27	TRBJ2-1	CASSLLGTSGSDEQFF
15	TRBV18	TRBJ2-7	CASSPQTGRTYEQYF
16	TRBV28	TRBJ1-4	CASREGDLATNEKLFF
12	TRBV6-5	TRBJ1-6	CASREANSPLHF
15	TRBV13	TRBJ1-1	CASSLEGQLLDQAFF
15	TRBV9	TRBJ1-2	CASSGRGQPDYGYTF
12	TRBV10-3	TRBJ1-2	CAIRDGQSGYTF
15	TRBV5-1	TRBJ2-1	CASSSTVTTYNEQFF
15	TRBV18	TRBJ1-3	CASSLVTESGNTIYF
15	TRBV28	TRBJ1-1	CASSLAGAVNTEAFF
16	TRBV7-2	TRBJ1-6	CASSPQGGTGRSPLHF
13	TRBV12-3/TRBV12-4	TRBJ1-2	CASSYSPWAGYTF
12	TRBV5-6	TRBJ1-5	CASSFQNQPQHF
14	TRBV2	TRBJ2-3	CASSPRRVSDTQYF
14	TRBV2	TRBJ2-1	CASSDGRTYNEQFF
16	TRBV7-2	TRBJ2-7	CASSTLQGSIPYEQYF
14	TRBV5-1	TRBJ1-1	CASSSQAMNTEAFF
13	TRBV27	TRBJ1-4	CASSSLANEKLFF
15	TRBV6-2/TRBV6-3	TRBJ2-7	CASSYSGTAPYEQYF
14	TRBV3-1/TRBV3-2	TRBJ1-5	CASSQDTTDQPQHF
14	TRBV23-1	TRBJ1-3	CASSQPSTGDSIYF
14	TRBV19	TRBJ2-7	CASSVQGESYEQYF
14	TRBV27	TRBJ1-2	CASSYLDRVMAYTF
14	TRBV11-2	TRBJ1-3	CASSQDRGGNTIYF
14	TRBV11-2	TRBJ1-1	CASSSGLGGTEAFF
18	TRBV2	TRBJ2-7	CASSEADPWLAGGYEQYF
14	TRBV7-6	TRBJ2-5	CASSLRGGKETQYF
15	TRBV5-4	TRBJ1-1	CASSPNRGVETEAFF
15	TRBV24-1	TRBJ2-2	CATSDAGTYTGELFF